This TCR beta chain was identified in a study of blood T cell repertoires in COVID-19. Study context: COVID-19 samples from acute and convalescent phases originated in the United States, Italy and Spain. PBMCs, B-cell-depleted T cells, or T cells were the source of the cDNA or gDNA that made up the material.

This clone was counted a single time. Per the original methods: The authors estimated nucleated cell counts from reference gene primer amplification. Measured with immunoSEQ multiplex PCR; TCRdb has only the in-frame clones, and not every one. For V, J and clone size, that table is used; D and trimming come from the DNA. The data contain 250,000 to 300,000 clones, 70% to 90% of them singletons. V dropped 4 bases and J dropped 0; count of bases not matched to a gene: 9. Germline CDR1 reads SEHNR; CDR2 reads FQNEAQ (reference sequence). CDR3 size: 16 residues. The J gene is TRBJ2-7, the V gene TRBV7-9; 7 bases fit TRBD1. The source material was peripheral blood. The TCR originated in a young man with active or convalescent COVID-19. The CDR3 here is CASSSITGTVSYEQYF. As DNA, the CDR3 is TGTGCCAGCAGCTCTATAACCGGGACAGTCTCCTACGAGCAGTACTTC. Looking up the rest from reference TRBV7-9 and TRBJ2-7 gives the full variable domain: DTGVSQNPRHKITKRGQNVTFRCDPISEHNRLYWYRQTLGQGPEFLTYFQNEAQLEKSRLLSDRFSAERPKGSFSTLEIQRTEQGDSAMYLCASSSITGTVSYEQYFGPGTRLTVT.